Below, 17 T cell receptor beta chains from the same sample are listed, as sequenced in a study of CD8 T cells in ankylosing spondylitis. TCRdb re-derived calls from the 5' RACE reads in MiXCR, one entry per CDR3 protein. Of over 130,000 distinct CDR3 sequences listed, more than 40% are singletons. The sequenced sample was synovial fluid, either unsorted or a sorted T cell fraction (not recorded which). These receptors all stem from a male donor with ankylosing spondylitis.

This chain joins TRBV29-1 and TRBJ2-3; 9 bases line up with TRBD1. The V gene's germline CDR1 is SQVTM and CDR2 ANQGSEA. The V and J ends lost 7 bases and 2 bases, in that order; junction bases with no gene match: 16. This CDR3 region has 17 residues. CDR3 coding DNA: TGCAGCGCCGTGGTCTGGGACAGGGACGCCCACACAGATACGCAGTATTTT. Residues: CSAVVWDRDAHTDTQYF.

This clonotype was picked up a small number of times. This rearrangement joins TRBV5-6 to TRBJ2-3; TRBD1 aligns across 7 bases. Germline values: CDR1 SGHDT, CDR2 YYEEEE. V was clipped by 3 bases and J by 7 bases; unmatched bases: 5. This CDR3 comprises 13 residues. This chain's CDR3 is CASSYAGGNTQYF. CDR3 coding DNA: TGTGCCAGCAGCTATGCAGGGGGTAATACGCAGTATTTT.

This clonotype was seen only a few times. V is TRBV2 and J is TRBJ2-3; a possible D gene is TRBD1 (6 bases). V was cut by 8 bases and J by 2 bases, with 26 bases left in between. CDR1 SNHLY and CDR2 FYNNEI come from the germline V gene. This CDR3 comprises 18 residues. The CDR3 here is CASLGLEAQGVSTDTQYF. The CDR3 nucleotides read TGTGCCAGCCTCGGTTTAGAGGCACAGGGAGTTTCCACAGATACGCAGTATTTT.

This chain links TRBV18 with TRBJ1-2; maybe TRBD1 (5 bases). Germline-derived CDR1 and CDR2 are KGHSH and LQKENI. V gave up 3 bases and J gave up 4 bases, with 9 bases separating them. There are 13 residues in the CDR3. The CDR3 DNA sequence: TGTGCCAGCTCACCGTGGCAGGGCTATGGCTACACCTTC. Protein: CASSPWQGYGYTF.

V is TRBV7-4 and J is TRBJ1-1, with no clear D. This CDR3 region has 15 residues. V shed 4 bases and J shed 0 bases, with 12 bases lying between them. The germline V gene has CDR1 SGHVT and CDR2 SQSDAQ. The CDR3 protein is CASSSQTALNTEAFF. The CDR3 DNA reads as TGTGCCAGCAGCTCGCAGACGGCATTGAACACTGAAGCTTTCTTT.

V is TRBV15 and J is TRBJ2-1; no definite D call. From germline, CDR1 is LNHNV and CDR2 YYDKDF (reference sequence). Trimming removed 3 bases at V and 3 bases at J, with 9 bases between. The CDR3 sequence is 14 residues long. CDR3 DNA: TGTGCCACCAGCAGCCGCGGCCTCTACAATGAGCAGTTCTTC. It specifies CATSSRGLYNEQFF.

CDR3 sequence reads: CASSRTGQGAFF. The CDR3 bases are TGTGCCAGCAGCCGCACGGGACAGGGGGCTTTCTTT. This chain links TRBV11-2 with TRBJ1-1, with 10 bases aligning to TRBD1. The trim removed 5 bases at V and 11 bases at J, leaving 5 bases unmatched. Looked up from germline, CDR1 is SGHAT and CDR2 is FQNNGV. The CDR3 totals 12 residues.

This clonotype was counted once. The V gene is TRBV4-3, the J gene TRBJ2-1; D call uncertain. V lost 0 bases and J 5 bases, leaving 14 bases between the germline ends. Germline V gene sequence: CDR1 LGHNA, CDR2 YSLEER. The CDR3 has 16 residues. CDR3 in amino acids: CASSQDTLLRDNEQFF. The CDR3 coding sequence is TGCGCCAGCAGCCAAGATACGCTACTGCGTGACAATGAGCAGTTCTTC.

The CDR3 nucleotides are TGTGCCAGCAGCCTACCCGAGGCAGGGGGGTGGACAGATACGCAGTATTTT. This sequence encodes CASSLPEAGGWTDTQYF. The chain is built from TRBV5-5 and TRBJ2-3, with D possibly being TRBD1 (7 bases). V lost 4 bases to trimming and J lost 3 bases, with 21 bases between them. CDR3 length: 17 residues. From germline, CDR1 is SGHKS and CDR2 YYEKEE (reference sequence).

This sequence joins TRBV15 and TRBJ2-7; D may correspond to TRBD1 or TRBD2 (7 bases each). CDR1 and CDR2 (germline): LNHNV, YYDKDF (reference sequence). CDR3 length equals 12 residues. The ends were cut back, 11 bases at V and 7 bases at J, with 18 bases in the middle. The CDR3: CAAPGTAGEQYF. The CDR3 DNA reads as TGTGCCGCCCCGGGGACAGCGGGGGAGCAGTACTTC.

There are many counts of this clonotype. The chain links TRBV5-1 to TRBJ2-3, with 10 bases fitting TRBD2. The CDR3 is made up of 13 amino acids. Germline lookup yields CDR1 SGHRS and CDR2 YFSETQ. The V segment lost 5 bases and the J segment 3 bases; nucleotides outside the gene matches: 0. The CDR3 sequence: CASRLAGTDTQYF. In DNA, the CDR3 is TGCGCCAGCAGACTAGCGGGGACAGATACGCAGTATTTT.

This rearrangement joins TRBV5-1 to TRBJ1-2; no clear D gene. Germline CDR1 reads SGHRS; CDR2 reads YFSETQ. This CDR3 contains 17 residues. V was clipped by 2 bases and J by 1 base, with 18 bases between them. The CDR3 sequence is CASSFLVDAGVNYGYTF. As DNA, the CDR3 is TGCGCCAGCAGCTTCTTGGTGGATGCTGGGGTTAACTATGGCTACACCTTC.

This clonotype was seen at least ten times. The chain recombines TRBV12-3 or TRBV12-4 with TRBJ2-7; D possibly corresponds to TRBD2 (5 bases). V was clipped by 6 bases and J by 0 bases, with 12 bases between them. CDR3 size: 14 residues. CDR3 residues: CASSLDYNSYEQYF. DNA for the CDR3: TGTGCCAGCAGCCTCGACTATAACTCCTACGAGCAGTACTTC.

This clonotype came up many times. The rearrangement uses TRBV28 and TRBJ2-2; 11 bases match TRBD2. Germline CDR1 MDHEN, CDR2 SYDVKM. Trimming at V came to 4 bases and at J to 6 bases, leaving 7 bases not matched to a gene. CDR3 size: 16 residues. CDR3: CASSYSLAGGSGELFF. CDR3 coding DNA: TGTGCCAGCAGTTATAGCCTAGCGGGAGGTTCCGGGGAGCTGTTTTTT.

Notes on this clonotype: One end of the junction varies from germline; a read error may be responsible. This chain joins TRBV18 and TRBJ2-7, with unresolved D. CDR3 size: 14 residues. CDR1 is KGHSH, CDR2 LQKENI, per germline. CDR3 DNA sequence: TGCGCCAGCTCCCGCTCTGGGTCCTCCTACGAGCAGTACTTC. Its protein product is CASSRSGSSYEQYF.

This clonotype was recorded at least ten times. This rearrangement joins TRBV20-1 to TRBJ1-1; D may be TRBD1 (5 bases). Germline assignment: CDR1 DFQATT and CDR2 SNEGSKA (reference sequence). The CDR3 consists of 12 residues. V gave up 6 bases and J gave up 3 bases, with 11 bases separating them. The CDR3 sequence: CSADAGDTEAFF. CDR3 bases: TGCAGTGCCGACGCGGGGGACACTGAAGCTTTCTTT.

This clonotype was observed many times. Here the CDR3 reads CAWSPPGWDEQYF. CDR3 sequence (DNA): TGTGCCTGGAGTCCCCCTGGGTGGGACGAGCAGTACTTC. The V and J genes are TRBV30 and TRBJ2-7; unclear D gene. The CDR3 has 13 amino acids. V shed 2 bases and J shed 5 bases, with 13 bases lying between them. Germline lookup yields CDR1 GTSNPN and CDR2 SVGIG (reference sequence).